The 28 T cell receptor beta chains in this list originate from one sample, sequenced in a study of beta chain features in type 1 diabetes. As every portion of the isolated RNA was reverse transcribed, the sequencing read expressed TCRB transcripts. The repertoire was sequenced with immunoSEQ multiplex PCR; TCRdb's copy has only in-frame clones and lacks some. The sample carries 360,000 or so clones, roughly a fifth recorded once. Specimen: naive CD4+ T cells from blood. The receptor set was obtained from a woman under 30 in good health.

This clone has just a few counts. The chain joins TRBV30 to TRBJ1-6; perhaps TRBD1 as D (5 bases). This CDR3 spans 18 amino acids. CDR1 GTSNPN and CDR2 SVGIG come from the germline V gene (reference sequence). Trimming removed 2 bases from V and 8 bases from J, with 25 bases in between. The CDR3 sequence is CAWSSPGDSLGPDSPLHF. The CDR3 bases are TGTGCCTGGAGTTCACCCGGAGACAGCTTGGGCCCCGATTCACCCCTCCACTTT. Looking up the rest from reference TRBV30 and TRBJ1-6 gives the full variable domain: SQTIHQWPATLVQPVGSPLSLECTVEGTSNPNLYWYRQAAGRGLQLLFYSVGIGQISSEVPQNLSASRPQDRQFILSSKKLLLSDSGFYLCAWSSPGDSLGPDSPLHFGNGTRLTVT.

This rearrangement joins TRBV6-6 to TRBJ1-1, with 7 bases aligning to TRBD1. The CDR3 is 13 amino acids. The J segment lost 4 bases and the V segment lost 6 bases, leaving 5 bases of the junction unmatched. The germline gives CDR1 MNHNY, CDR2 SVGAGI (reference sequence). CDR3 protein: CASRSRQGTEAFF. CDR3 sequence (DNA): TGTGCCAGCAGGTCCAGACAGGGCACTGAAGCTTTCTTT.

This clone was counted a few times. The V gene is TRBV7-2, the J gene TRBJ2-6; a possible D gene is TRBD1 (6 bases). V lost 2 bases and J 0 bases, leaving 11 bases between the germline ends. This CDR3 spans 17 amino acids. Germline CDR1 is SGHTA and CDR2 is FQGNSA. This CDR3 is CASSLRGTRSGANVLTF. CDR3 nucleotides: TGTGCCAGCAGCTTAAGGGGGACGCGCTCTGGGGCCAACGTCCTGACTTTC. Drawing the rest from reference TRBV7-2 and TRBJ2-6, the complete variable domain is GAGVSQSPSNKVTEKGKDVELRCDPISGHTALYWYRQSLGQGLEFLIYFQGNSAPDKSGLPSDRFSAERTGGSVSTLTIQRTQQEDSAVYLCASSLRGTRSGANVLTFGAGSRLTVL.

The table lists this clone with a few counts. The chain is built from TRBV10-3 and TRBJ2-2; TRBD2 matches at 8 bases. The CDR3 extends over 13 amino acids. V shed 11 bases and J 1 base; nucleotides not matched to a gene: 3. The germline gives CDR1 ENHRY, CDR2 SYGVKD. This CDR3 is CALLAGNTGELFF. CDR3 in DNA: TGTGCCCTCCTAGCGGGGAACACCGGGGAGCTGTTTTTT.

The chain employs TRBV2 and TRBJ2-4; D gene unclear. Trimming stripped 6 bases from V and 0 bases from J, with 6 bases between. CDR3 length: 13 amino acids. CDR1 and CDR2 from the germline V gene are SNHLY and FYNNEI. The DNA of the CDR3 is TGTGCCAGCAGAGAGCTAGCCAAAAACATTCAGTACTTC. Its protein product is CASRELAKNIQYF. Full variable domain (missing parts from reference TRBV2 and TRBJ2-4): EPEVTQTPSHQVTQMGQEVILRCVPISNHLYFYWYRQILGQKVEFLVSFYNNEISEKSEIFDDQFSVERPDGSNFTLKIRSTKLEDSAMYFCASRELAKNIQYFGAGTRLSVL.

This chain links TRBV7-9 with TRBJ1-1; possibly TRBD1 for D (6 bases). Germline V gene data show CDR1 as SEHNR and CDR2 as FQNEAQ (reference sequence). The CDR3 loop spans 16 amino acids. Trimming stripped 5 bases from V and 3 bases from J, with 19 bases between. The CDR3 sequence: CASSVDRLNRDTEAFF. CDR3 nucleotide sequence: TGTGCCAGCAGCGTCGACAGGCTGAACAGGGACACTGAAGCTTTCTTT. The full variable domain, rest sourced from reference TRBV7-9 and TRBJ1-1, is DTGVSQNPRHKITKRGQNVTFRCDPISEHNRLYWYRQTLGQGPEFLTYFQNEAQLEKSRLLSDRFSAERPKGSFSTLEIQRTEQGDSAMYLCASSVDRLNRDTEAFFGQGTRLTVV.

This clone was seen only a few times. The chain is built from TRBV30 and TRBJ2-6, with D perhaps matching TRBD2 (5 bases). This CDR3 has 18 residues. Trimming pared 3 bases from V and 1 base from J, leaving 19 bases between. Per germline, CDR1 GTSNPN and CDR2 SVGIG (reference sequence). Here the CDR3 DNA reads TGTGCCTGGAGGGGTCTAGCAGGCGCTACATCTGGGGCCAACGTCCTGACTTTC. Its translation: CAWRGLAGATSGANVLTF.

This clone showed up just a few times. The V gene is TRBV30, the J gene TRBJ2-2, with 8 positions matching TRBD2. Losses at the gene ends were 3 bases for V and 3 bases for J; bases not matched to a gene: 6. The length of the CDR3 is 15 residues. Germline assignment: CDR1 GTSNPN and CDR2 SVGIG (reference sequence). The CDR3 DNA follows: TGTGCCTGGAGAGGTAGCGGGGCATACACCGGGGAGCTGTTTTTT. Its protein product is CAWRGSGAYTGELFF.

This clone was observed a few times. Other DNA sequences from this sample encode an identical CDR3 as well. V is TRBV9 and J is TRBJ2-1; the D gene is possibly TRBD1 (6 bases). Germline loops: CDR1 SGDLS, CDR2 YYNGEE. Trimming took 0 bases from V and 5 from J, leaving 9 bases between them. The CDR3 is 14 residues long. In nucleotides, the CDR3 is TGTGCCAGCAGCGTAGGGCAGGGGAACAATGAGCAGTTCTTC. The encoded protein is CASSVGQGNNEQFF.

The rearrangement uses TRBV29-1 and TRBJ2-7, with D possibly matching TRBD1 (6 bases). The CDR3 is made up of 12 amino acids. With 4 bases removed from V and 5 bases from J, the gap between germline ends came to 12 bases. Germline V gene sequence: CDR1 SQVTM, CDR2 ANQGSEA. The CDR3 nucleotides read TGCAGCGTTGGACGAACAGGGCACGAGCAGTACTTC. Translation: CSVGRTGHEQYF.

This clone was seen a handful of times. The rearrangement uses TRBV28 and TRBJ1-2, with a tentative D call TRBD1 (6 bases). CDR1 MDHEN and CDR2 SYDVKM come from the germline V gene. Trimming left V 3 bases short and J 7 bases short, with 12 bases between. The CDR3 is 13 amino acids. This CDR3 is CASSFGNRVGYTF. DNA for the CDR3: TGTGCCAGCAGTTTTGGAAACAGGGTTGGCTACACCTTC.

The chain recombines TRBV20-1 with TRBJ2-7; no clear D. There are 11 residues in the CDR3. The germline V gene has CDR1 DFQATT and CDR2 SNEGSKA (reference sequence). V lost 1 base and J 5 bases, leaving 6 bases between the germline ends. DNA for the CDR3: TGCAGTGCTAGAGTTGAGGACGAGCAGTACTTC. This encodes CSARVEDEQYF.

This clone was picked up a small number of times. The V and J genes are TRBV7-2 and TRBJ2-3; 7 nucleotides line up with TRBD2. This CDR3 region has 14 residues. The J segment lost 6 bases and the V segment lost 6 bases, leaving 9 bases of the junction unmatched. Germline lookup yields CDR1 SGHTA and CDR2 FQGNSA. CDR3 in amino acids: CASRTSPALDTQYF. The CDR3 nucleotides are TGTGCCAGCAGGACTAGCCCTGCCCTCGATACGCAGTATTTT.

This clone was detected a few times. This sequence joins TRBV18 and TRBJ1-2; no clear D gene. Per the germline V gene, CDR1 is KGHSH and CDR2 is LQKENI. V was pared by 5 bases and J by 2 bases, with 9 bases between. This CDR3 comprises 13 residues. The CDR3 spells CASSSQPNYGYTF. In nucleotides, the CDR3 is TGTGCCAGCTCATCACAGCCCAACTATGGCTACACCTTC.

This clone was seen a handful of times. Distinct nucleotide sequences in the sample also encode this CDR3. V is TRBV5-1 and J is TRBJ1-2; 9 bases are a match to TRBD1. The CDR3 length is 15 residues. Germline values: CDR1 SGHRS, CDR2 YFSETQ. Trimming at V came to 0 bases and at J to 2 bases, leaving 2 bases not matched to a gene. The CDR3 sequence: CASSLGGQGNYGYTF. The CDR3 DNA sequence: TGCGCCAGCAGCTTGGGGGGACAGGGAAACTATGGCTACACCTTC. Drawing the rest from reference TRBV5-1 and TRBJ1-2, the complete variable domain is KAGVTQTPRYLIKTRGQQVTLSCSPISGHRSVSWYQQTPGQGLQFLFEYFSETQRNKGNFPGRFSGRQFSNSRSEMNVSTLELGDSALYLCASSLGGQGNYGYTFGSGTRLTVV.

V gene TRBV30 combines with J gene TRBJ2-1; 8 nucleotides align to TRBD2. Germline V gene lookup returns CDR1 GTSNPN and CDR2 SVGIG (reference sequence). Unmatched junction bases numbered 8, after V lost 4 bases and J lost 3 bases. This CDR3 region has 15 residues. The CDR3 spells CAWNAAGEVYNEQFF. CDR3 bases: TGTGCCTGGAATGCAGCGGGAGAAGTCTACAATGAGCAGTTCTTC.

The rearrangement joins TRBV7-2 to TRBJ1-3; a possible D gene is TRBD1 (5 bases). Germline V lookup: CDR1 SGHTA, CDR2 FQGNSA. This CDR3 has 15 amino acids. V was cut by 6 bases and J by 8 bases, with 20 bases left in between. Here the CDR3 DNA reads TGTGCCAGCAGACCCCCGGGACTCCAAGGAGACACCATATATTTT. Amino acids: CASRPPGLQGDTIYF. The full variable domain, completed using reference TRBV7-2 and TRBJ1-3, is GAGVSQSPSNKVTEKGKDVELRCDPISGHTALYWYRQSLGQGLEFLIYFQGNSAPDKSGLPSDRFSAERTGGSVSTLTIQRTQQEDSAVYLCASRPPGLQGDTIYFGEGSWLTVV.

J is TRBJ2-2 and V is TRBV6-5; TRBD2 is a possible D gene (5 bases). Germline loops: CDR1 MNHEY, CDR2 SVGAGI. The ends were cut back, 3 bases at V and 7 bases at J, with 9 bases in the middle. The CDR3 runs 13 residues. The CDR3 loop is CASSYTRGGELFF. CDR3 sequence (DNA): TGTGCCAGCAGTTATACACGGGGCGGGGAGCTGTTTTTT.

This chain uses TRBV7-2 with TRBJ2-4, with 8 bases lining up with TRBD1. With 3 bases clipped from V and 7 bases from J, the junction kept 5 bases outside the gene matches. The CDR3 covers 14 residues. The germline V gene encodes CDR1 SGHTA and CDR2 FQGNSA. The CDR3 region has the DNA TGTGCCAGCAGCTTGGACAGGGCAGGGAACATTCAGTACTTC. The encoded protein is CASSLDRAGNIQYF.

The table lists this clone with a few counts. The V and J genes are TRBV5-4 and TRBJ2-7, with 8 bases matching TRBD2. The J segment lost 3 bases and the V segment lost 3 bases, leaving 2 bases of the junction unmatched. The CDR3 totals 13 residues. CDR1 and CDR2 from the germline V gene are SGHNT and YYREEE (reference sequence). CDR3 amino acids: CASSSGGLYEQYF. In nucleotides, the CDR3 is TGTGCCAGCAGCTCGGGGGGGCTCTACGAGCAGTACTTC.

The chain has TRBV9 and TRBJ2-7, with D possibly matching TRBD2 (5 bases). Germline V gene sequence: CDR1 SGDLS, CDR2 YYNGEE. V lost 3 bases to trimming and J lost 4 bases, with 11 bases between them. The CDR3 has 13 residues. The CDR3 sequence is CASSGGLWYEQYF. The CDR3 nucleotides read TGTGCCAGCAGCGGCGGGCTTTGGTACGAGCAGTACTTC.

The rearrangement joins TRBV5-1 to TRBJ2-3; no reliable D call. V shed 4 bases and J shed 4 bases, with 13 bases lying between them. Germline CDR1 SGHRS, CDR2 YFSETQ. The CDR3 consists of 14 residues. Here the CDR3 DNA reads TGCGCCAGCAGCGTGGGCCTAACCCCAGATACGCAGTATTTT. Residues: CASSVGLTPDTQYF.

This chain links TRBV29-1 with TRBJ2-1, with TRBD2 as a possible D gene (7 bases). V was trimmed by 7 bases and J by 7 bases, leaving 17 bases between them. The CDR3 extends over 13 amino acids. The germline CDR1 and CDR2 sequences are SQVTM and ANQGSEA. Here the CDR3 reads CSARGGPRNEQFF. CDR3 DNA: TGCAGCGCAAGGGGGGGGCCCCGTAATGAGCAGTTCTTC.

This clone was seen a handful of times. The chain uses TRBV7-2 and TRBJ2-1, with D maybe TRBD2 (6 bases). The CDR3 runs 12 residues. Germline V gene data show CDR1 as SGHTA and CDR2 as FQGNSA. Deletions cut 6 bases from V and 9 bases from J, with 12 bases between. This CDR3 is CASSLLAGEQFF. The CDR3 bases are TGTGCCAGCAGTCTACTAGCTGGTGAGCAGTTCTTC.

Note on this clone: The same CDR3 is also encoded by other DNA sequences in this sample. The CDR3 loop is CASSQEGGNEQFF. The CDR3 nucleotides are TGCGCCAGCAGCCAAGAAGGCGGGAATGAGCAGTTCTTC. The chain is built from TRBV4-1 and TRBJ2-1; D perhaps matches TRBD2 (5 bases). V lost 0 bases, J lost 7 bases, and 7 bases lay in between. Germline loops: CDR1 MGHRA, CDR2 YSYEKL. CDR3 length: 13 residues.

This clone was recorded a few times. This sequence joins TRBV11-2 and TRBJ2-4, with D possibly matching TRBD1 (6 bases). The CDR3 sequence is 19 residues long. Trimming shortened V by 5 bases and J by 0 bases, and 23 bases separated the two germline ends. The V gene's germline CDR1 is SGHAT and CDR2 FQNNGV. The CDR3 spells CASSTIHLTGLVAKNIQYF. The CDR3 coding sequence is TGTGCCAGCAGCACCATTCACCTTACAGGGCTTGTAGCCAAAAACATTCAGTACTTC. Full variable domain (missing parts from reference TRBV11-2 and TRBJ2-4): EAGVAQSPRYKIIEKRQSVAFWCNPISGHATLYWYQQILGQGPKLLIQFQNNGVVDDSQLPKDRFSAERLKGVDSTLKIQPAKLEDSAVYLCASSTIHLTGLVAKNIQYFGAGTRLSVL.

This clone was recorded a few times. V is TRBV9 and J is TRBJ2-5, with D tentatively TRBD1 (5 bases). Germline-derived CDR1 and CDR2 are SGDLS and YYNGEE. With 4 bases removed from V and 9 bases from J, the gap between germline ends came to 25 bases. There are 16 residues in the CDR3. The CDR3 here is CASSPNPGTGTTAQYF. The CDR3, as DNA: TGTGCCAGCAGCCCCAACCCCGGAACAGGTACTACGGCCCAGTACTTC.

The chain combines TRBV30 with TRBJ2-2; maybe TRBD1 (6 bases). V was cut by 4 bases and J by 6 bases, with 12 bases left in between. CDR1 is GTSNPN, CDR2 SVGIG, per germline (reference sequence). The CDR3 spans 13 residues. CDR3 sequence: CAWTDRFSGELFF. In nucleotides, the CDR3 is TGTGCCTGGACTGACAGGTTTTCCGGGGAGCTGTTTTTT.